This T cell receptor (beta chain) was sequenced during a study of vaccination and CD4 T cells after COVID-19. Deletions cut 1 base from V and 7 bases from J, with 4 bases between. CDR1 LNHDA and CDR2 SQIVND come from the germline V gene (reference sequence). CDR3 length: 11 amino acids. A note on this clonotype: Its antigen is still unknown.

Sequenced with the Oncomine TCR Beta short-read assay was DNA taken from cultured CD4+ T cells. TCRdb reprocessed the PCR reads via MiXCR and lists one record per CDR3 protein. This sample has about 3,000 distinct CDR3 sequences, with about 80% found just once. Treatment described: roughly ten-day PBMC culture with coronavirus spike peptide pools or control peptides (ViraFEST assay). ViraFEST used peptide pools to expand antigen-specific T cells, then sequenced TCRs. V usage is TRBV19 and J usage is TRBJ1-2; no clear D. The TCR comes from a human donor who had recovered from COVID-19. The specimen sequenced was CD4+ T cells from blood, cultured in vitro. The CDR3 protein is CASSIGGGYTF. The DNA of the CDR3 is TGTGCCAGTAGTATAGGGGGTGGCTACACCTTC.